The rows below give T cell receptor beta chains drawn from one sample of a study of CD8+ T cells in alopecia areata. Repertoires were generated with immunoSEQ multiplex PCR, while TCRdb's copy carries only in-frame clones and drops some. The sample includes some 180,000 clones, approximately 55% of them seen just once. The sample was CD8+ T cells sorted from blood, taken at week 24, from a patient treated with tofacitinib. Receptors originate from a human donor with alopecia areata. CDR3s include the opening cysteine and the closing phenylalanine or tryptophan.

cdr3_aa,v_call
CAWSVRTDYGYTF,TRBV30
CASGEEAGYTQYF,TRBV11-2
CASSGGTGPNGYTF,TRBV5-1
CAIPPPRVAVQYF,TRBV19
CASSQDPDGLGEQYF,TRBV4-3
CASIPYWDIQYF,TRBV21-1
CASSKRGDSYGYTF,TRBV21-1
CASSSEPTNYGYTF,TRBV7-6
CASSYGFGSPLHF,TRBV6-6
CAWSYGTGELFF,TRBV30
CASSLGTTEAFF,TRBV11-1
CASSYTSADITDTQYF,TRBV6-6
CASSLDRAQYF,TRBV5-6
CSVGADFTDTQYF,TRBV29-1
CASTRGDGSYEQYF,TRBV2
CASSPGPDSGELFF,TRBV6-1
CSALQGGGTGELFF,TRBV29-1
CASSFVSGDTQYF,TRBV11-2
CATSREYSQPQHF,TRBV15
CSADHPTGGHGYTF,TRBV29-1
CASSQDRGFNSPLHF,TRBV4-3
CAISEPELNTGELFF,TRBV10-3
CAWSEGPLYEQYF,TRBV30
CASSSAHTSDEQFF,TRBV7-3
CASSLVGDEQYF,TRBV5-6
CSVEESGQGAGEQYF,TRBV29-1
CASSLENTSLKETQYF,TRBV28
CSATGGYGYTF,TRBV29-1
CASRPVPGQGTQPQHF,TRBV19
CASSVSGNGYTF,TRBV9
CASSGGPITEAFF,TRBV5-4
CASSIAGQDSGANVLTF,TRBV19
CASSLGGNGMNQPQHF,TRBV11-2
CASADRVGYTF,TRBV27
CASSQGQSQPQHF,TRBV6-5
CASSDTAMNTEAFF,TRBV9
CSVEGGADNEQFF,TRBV29-1
CAWSVLGKTLGNEQFF,TRBV30
CASSQDPRDRVHNNSPLHF,TRBV14
CSVGTEPGNTIYF,TRBV29-1
CSVEDHPGAGANVLTF,TRBV29-1
CASSIGRAEGLFF,TRBV13
CAWSQGIGQGASFYEQYF,TRBV30
CAWSGPEDYGYTF,TRBV30
CASNSGGANTGELFF,TRBV6-5
CASSLTATGRAAFF,TRBV27
CASSWSGGSYNEQFF,TRBV7-3